The table lists the clone carrying this T cell receptor (beta chain) with many counts. Amplified TCR beta CDR3 regions came from RNA transcripts. Using the HTBI primer set, a first-round RT-PCR was run on the TCR CDR3. TCRdb reanalysed the multiplex PCR reads using MiXCR and keeps one entry per CDR3 protein. The sample gives over 500,000 distinct CDR3 sequences, under 20% of which show up once; under 20% is in the top ten. This sample is part of a study of T cells in Graves' hyperthyroidism and ophthalmopathy. Across the study: It was at initial diagnosis, before any treatment, that peripheral blood was collected.

There are 17 residues in the CDR3. V dropped 1 base and J dropped 7; count of bases not matched to a gene: 14. CDR1 SQVTM and CDR2 ANQGSEA come from the germline V gene. The sequencing input was blood. V usage is TRBV29-1 and J usage is TRBJ2-5; 11 nucleotides match TRBD1. This sequence was found in a woman in her late teens or twenties with Graves' ophthalmopathy. The CDR3 sequence is CSVEVGVLDRGLGTQYF. The CDR3 DNA follows: TGCAGCGTTGAAGTGGGAGTCCTGGACAGGGGGCTTGGGACCCAGTACTTC.